A selection of T cell receptor beta chains follows, all from one sample in a study of T cells after yellow fever vaccination. TCRdb re-derived calls from the 5' RACE reads in MiXCR, one entry per CDR3 protein. Of 200,000 to 250,000 distinct CDR3 sequences in the sample, under 3.5% were seen once. The input for sequencing was CD4+ T cells sorted from PBMCs, taken 10 days after the yellow fever booster vaccination. The receptors originated from a man between 18 and 35 years old who received the YFV17D yellow fever vaccine. The CDR3 runs from the conserved cysteine through the conserved F or W. D genes are given only for firm matches. Clone size reads once, few, many, or a class if the clone is expanded.

v_gene,abundance,j_gene,d_gene,CDR3nt,CDR3aa
TRBV7-2,many,TRBJ1-5,.,TGTGCCAGCAGCTTAGGCAGGGAAAATCAGCCCCAGCATTTT,CASSLGRENQPQHF
TRBV7-9,many,TRBJ1-4,.,TGTGGTGGACATAAGGCGGAAAAACTGTTTTTT,CGGHKAEKLFF
TRBV4-3,many,TRBJ1-1,.,TGCGCCGCCAGCAGGTCGGCTGGTCCCGTGCGAAGGACTGAAGCTTTCTTT,CAASRSAGPVRRTEAFF
TRBV5-4,many,TRBJ1-2,TRBD1,TGTGCCAGCAGCCCGGGGACAGGGGGTTTGGACTATGGCTACACCTTC,CASSPGTGGLDYGYTF
TRBV7-2,many,TRBJ1-5,TRBD1,TGTGCCAGCAGCTTAAATGGCAGGGGGACCGGTCAGCCCCAGCATTTT,CASSLNGRGTGQPQHF
TRBV28,many,TRBJ1-6,TRBD1,TGTGCCACCAGCTTGACCGGGACAGGCCTCAATTCACCCCTCCACTTT,CATSLTGTGLNSPLHF
TRBV7-8,many,TRBJ2-3,.,TGTGCCAGCAGCTCAGATACGCAGTATTTT,CASSSDTQYF
TRBV7-2,many,TRBJ1-4,TRBD1,TGTGCCAGCACCCTGGACAGGGGGGAAGAAAAACTGTTTTTT,CASTLDRGEEKLFF
TRBV5-1,many,TRBJ2-3,.,TGCGCCAGCAGCTTGTCCAGAAAATCCGATACGCAGTATTTT,CASSLSRKSDTQYF
TRBV7-2,many,TRBJ2-2,TRBD2,TGTGCCAGCAGCGCCCGACTAGCGCTCAACACCGGGGAGCTGTTTTTT,CASSARLALNTGELFF